These 7 T cell receptor beta chains were all obtained from the same sample, sequenced in a study of T-cell memory formation after mild COVID-19. One entry per CDR3 protein, called by TCRdb with MiXCR from the 5' RACE reads. The data hold roughly 500,000 distinct CDR3 sequences, with just over 20% observed a single time. Sample: PBMCs or a T cell subset sorted from them (not recorded which). The receptors derive from an adult woman who had mild COVID-19 (a few samples of this study predate the infection). Cell type and time point are not known.

The rearrangement joins TRBV9 to TRBJ1-1; 9 nucleotides agree with TRBD1. V trimming: 4 bases; J trimming: 5 bases; junction bases outside the gene matches: 12. This CDR3 is built from 16 residues. Per the germline V gene, CDR1 is SGDLS and CDR2 is YYNGEE. DNA for the CDR3: TGTGCCAGCAGCCCTGGACAGGGGCTACGAACTACTGAAGCTTTCTTT. Protein sequence: CASSPGQGLRTTEAFF.

The chain combines TRBV9 with TRBJ1-6; maybe TRBD1 (5 bases). The CDR3 is 13 amino acids. CDR1 and CDR2 from the germline V gene are SGDLS and YYNGEE. V lost 0 bases and J lost 7, with 5 bases in between. The CDR3: CASSVDRNSPLHF. CDR3 DNA: TGTGCCAGCAGCGTAGACAGGAATTCACCCCTCCACTTT.

This clonotype was picked up a small number of times. The chain is built from TRBV12-3 or TRBV12-4 and TRBJ1-6; tentatively, D is TRBD1 (5 bases). The CDR3 consists of 16 residues. V was trimmed by 6 bases and J by 10 bases, leaving 22 bases between them. The DNA for the CDR3 is TGTGCCAGCAGGACCTCCAACGCAGGGATTGGATCACCCCTCCACTTT. This translates into CASRTSNAGIGSPLHF.

This clonotype was seen a few times. The chain joins TRBV14 to TRBJ2-5; 8 nucleotides line up with TRBD1. The CDR3 is 15 residues long. Germline CDR1 reads SGHDN; CDR2 reads FVKESK. The ends lost 4 bases at V and 5 bases at J; junction bases unmatched: 9. The CDR3 is CASSPFQGAGETQYF. The DNA for the CDR3 is TGTGCCAGCAGCCCCTTCCAGGGGGCCGGCGAGACCCAGTACTTC.

This clonotype occurred a few times. This chain connects TRBV24-1 to TRBJ2-1, with TRBD2 as a possible D gene (6 bases). This CDR3 has 15 residues. Per germline, CDR1 KGHDR and CDR2 SFDVKD. Deletions cut 6 bases from V and 3 bases from J, with 14 bases between. The CDR3: CATSPGTVIYNEQFF. In nucleotides, the CDR3 is TGTGCCACCAGTCCCGGGACTGTAATCTACAATGAGCAGTTCTTC.

This clonotype was detected a few times. This chain links TRBV18 with TRBJ2-5; 8 nucleotides agree with TRBD2. Germline V gene lookup returns CDR1 KGHSH and CDR2 LQKENI. The V and J ends lost 4 bases and 2 bases, in that order; junction bases with no gene match: 6. This CDR3 is 15 amino acids long. The CDR3, as DNA: TGTGCCAGCTCACTAATACTAGCGGATCAAGAGACCCAGTACTTC. Translation: CASSLILADQETQYF.

The chain is built from TRBV7-8 and TRBJ2-1; 8 nucleotides align to TRBD2. CDR3 length: 16 amino acids. The germline V gene encodes CDR1 SGHVS and CDR2 FQNEAQ. Losses at the gene ends were 1 base for V and 3 bases for J; bases not matched to a gene: 5. CDR3 nucleotides: TGTGCCAGCAGCTTAGTGGGGACTAGGGGCTACAATGAGCAGTTCTTC. This sequence encodes CASSLVGTRGYNEQFF.